The sequence of this T cell receptor beta chain was determined in a study of blood T cell repertoires in COVID-19. CDR3 length equals 13 residues. With 5 bases removed from V and 2 bases from J, the gap between germline ends came to 10 bases. Germline lookup yields CDR1 LNHDA and CDR2 SQIVND (reference sequence). The method was immunoSEQ multiplex PCR; TCRdb's version includes in-frame clones alone and lacks a portion of them. The sample yields some 110,000 clones, roughly 90% seen once. J is TRBJ2-7 and V is TRBV19; D is possibly TRBD1 (6 bases). Sequenced sample: peripheral blood. The source is a human donor in a cohort sampled during active COVID-19. In nucleotides, the CDR3 is TGTGCCAGTAGTTTAGGACAGCCCTACGAGCAGTACTTC. Translation: CASSLGQPYEQYF.